A single sample gave rise to the 32 T cell receptor beta chains below, sequenced in a study of T cell responses to AZD1222 COVID-19 vaccine. Method: immunoSEQ multiplex PCR; TCRdb's copy keeps in-frame clones and lacks some. The table lists roughly 150,000 clones, about 91% of them singletons, with roughly 2.1% in the top ten. Material: peripheral blood, obtained on day 0 of AZD1222 vaccination. The source is an adult in good health.

V usage is TRBV28 and J usage is TRBJ1-2, with a possible D match to TRBD1 (6 bases). There are 12 residues in the CDR3. Germline V gene data show CDR1 as MDHEN and CDR2 as SYDVKM. V lost 10 bases to trimming and J lost 3 bases, with 12 bases between them. The CDR3 sequence is CAISDRHYGYTF. The CDR3 nucleotides read TGTGCCATTTCCGACAGGCACTATGGCTACACCTTC.

V and J are TRBV12-3 or TRBV12-4 and TRBJ2-7; D gene uncertain. The V end lost 6 bases, the J end lost 3 bases, and 9 bases lay between the germline ends. CDR3 length equals 12 residues. CDR3 coding DNA: TGTGCCAGCAGATACGCTTACTACGAGCAGTACTTC. It codes for CASRYAYYEQYF.

The genes are TRBV7-9 and TRBJ2-2, with 12 bases aligning to TRBD2. The CDR3 has 16 amino acids. The germline gives CDR1 SEHNR, CDR2 FQNEAQ (reference sequence). V dropped 5 bases and J dropped 7; count of bases not matched to a gene: 8. DNA for the CDR3: TGTGCCAGCAGCCTACGACTAGCGGGAGATCACGGGGAGCTGTTTTTT. It translates to CASSLRLAGDHGELFF.

The chain employs TRBV28 and TRBJ2-7, with 9 bases that match TRBD2. Germline V gene data show CDR1 as MDHEN and CDR2 as SYDVKM. Trimming removed 5 bases from V and 8 bases from J; junction bases left unmatched: 10. The CDR3 runs to 14 residues. CDR3 sequence reads: CASSAIGGRDQQYF. CDR3 DNA: TGTGCCAGCAGTGCAATAGGCGGGAGGGACCAGCAGTACTTC.

The chain employs TRBV6-4 and TRBJ2-1, with 9 bases aligning to TRBD1. Germline loops: CDR1 MRHNA, CDR2 SNTAGT. The CDR3 is made up of 13 amino acids. With 6 bases clipped from V and 9 bases from J, the junction kept 6 bases outside the gene matches. The CDR3 reads CASSAQGAGEQFF. CDR3 nucleotides: TGTGCCAGCAGCGCACAGGGGGCTGGTGAGCAGTTCTTC.

The genes are TRBV18 and TRBJ1-5, with a possible D match to TRBD1 (5 bases). CDR3 length: 13 residues. The V end lost 2 bases, the J end lost 5 bases, and 7 bases lay between the germline ends. Germline CDR1 reads KGHSH; CDR2 reads LQKENI. The CDR3: CASSPWGDQPQHF. The CDR3 DNA reads TGTGCCAGCTCACCATGGGGGGATCAGCCCCAGCATTTT.

This clone was found a few times. J is TRBJ2-7 and V is TRBV5-6; 8 bases match TRBD1. The CDR3 covers 13 residues. CDR1 SGHDT and CDR2 YYEEEE come from the germline V gene. V was pared by 4 bases and J by 2 bases, with 2 bases of the junction left unmatched. The CDR3 sequence: CASSRTGPYEQYF. CDR3 coding DNA: TGTGCCAGCAGCCGGACAGGGCCCTACGAGCAGTACTTC.

A single count supports this clone. The gene calls are TRBV11-2 and TRBJ2-2, with 7 bases aligning to TRBD2. This CDR3 has 13 residues. Losses at the gene ends were 6 bases for V and 7 bases for J; bases not matched to a gene: 5. Germline V CDR1 and CDR2: SGHAT, FQNNGV. The DNA of the CDR3 is TGTGCCAGCAGGTTCTCGGGGGGCGGGGAGCTGTTTTTT. Residues: CASRFSGGGELFF.

The chain combines TRBV28 with TRBJ1-2; unclear D gene. The CDR3 is made up of 13 amino acids. Germline CDR1 and CDR2: MDHEN and SYDVKM. V lost 1 base, J lost 8 bases, and 11 bases lay in between. CDR3 sequence: CASSLLAGYGYTF. For the CDR3, the DNA is TGTGCCAGCAGTTTATTGGCAGGTTACGGCTACACCTTC.

The sample holds one count of this clone. In nucleotides, the CDR3 is TGTGCCAGCCGTCGGGCCTACGTCAATGAGCAGTTCTTC. Protein sequence: CASRRAYVNEQFF. The V and J genes are TRBV27 and TRBJ2-1; D is undetermined. Germline CDR1 is MNHEY and CDR2 is SMNVEV (reference sequence). CDR3 length equals 13 residues. V was clipped by 8 bases and J by 6 bases, with 14 bases between them.

This chain connects TRBV27 to TRBJ2-1; 10 bases fit TRBD2. The CDR3 has 14 amino acids. The ends lost 3 bases at V and 9 bases at J; junction bases unmatched: 5. Germline V CDR1 and CDR2: MNHEY, SMNVEV (reference sequence). The CDR3 nucleotides read TGTGCCAGCAGTTTCCCGGGACTAGCGACTGAGCAGTTCTTC. This codes for CASSFPGLATEQFF.

V usage is TRBV9 and J usage is TRBJ1-2, with D maybe TRBD1 (6 bases). V was cut by 0 bases and J by 6 bases, with 15 bases left in between. Germline CDR1 SGDLS, CDR2 YYNGEE. This CDR3 has 15 amino acids. CDR3 in amino acids: CASSVVPGVVDGYTF. The CDR3 nucleotides are TGTGCCAGCAGCGTAGTCCCAGGGGTGGTGGATGGCTACACCTTC.

V usage is TRBV9 and J usage is TRBJ1-4; the match to TRBD1 covers 7 bases. The CDR3 covers 14 residues. CDR1 is SGDLS and CDR2 is YYNGEE in the germline V gene. Trimming removed 4 bases from V and 3 bases from J; junction bases left unmatched: 3. Here the CDR3 DNA reads TGTGCCAGCAGCCGGACAGGACCTAATGAAAAACTGTTTTTT. Its translation: CASSRTGPNEKLFF.

The chain couples TRBV19 to TRBJ2-2; D is tentatively TRBD1 or TRBD2 (6 bases each). Germline-derived CDR1 and CDR2 are LNHDA and SQIVND (reference sequence). The V end lost 3 bases, the J end lost 4 bases, and 12 bases lay between the germline ends. This CDR3 spans 15 amino acids. The DNA for the CDR3 is TGTGCCAGTAGTATCAAACAGGGAGGCACCGGGGAGCTGTTTTTT. Protein sequence: CASSIKQGGTGELFF.

The chain uses TRBV7-3 and TRBJ2-1; unclear D gene. Germline CDR1 is SGHTA and CDR2 is FQGTGA. V lost 5 bases and J lost 3, with 14 bases in between. This CDR3 is built from 15 residues. The CDR3 reads CASSPSRSGYNEQFF. The CDR3 nucleotides read TGTGCCAGCAGCCCCTCCCGTTCGGGCTACAATGAGCAGTTCTTC. Together with reference TRBV7-3 and TRBJ2-1, the CDR3 gives the full variable domain: GAGVSQTPSNKVTEKGKYVELRCDPISGHTALYWYRQSLGQGPEFLIYFQGTGAADDSGLPNDRFFAVRPEGSVSTLKIQRTERGDSAVYLCASSPSRSGYNEQFFGPGTRLTVL.

This sequence joins TRBV5-1 and TRBJ1-1, with TRBD1 as a possible D gene (6 bases). Trimming cost V 4 bases and J 4 bases, with 8 bases left between them. The CDR3 runs 12 residues. CDR1 SGHRS and CDR2 YFSETQ come from the germline V gene. Written as DNA, the CDR3 is TGCGCCAGCAGCAGGGGGGGCACTGAAGCTTTCTTT. This sequence encodes CASSRGGTEAFF. Full variable domain (remainder filled in from reference TRBV5-1 and TRBJ1-1): KAGVTQTPRYLIKTRGQQVTLSCSPISGHRSVSWYQQTPGQGLQFLFEYFSETQRNKGNFPGRFSGRQFSNSRSEMNVSTLELGDSALYLCASSRGGTEAFFGQGTRLTVV.

This clone turned up a few times. The chain carries TRBV3-1 (or the pseudogene TRBV3-2) and TRBJ2-3, with TRBD2 matching over 8 bases. Germline V gene lookup returns CDR1 LGHDT and CDR2 YNNKEL (reference sequence). The CDR3 extends over 15 amino acids. The J segment lost 4 bases and the V segment lost 4 bases, leaving 7 bases of the junction unmatched. DNA of the CDR3: TGTGCCAGCAGCCCGTTAGCGGGGAGGGCAGATACGCAGTATTTT. It codes for CASSPLAGRADTQYF.

This sequence joins TRBV3-1 (or the pseudogene TRBV3-2) and TRBJ2-1, with TRBD2 identical over 12 bases. The CDR3 spans 18 residues. V dropped 4 bases and J dropped 0; count of bases not matched to a gene: 7. Germline V gene data show CDR1 as LGHDT and CDR2 as YNNKEL (reference sequence). CDR3: CASSPETSGRVSYNEQFF. The CDR3, as DNA: TGTGCCAGCAGCCCCGAGACTAGCGGGAGAGTCTCCTACAATGAGCAGTTCTTC.

The rearrangement joins TRBV10-3 to TRBJ1-5; D may be TRBD1 (6 bases). This CDR3 has 16 residues. Trimming cost V 0 bases and J 4 bases, with 13 bases left between them. CDR1 is ENHRY and CDR2 is SYGVKD in the germline V gene. The CDR3 DNA reads as TGTGCCATCAGTGAGTCGCCGGGGCAGGGGAATCAGCCCCAGCATTTT. It specifies CAISESPGQGNQPQHF.

The chain employs TRBV7-8 and TRBJ2-7; 10 bases fit TRBD2. The J segment lost 7 bases and the V segment lost 4 bases, leaving 16 bases of the junction unmatched. The CDR3 loop spans 17 amino acids. Germline values: CDR1 SGHVS, CDR2 FQNEAQ. The chain's CDR3 is CASSSRTSGSRGGEQYF. CDR3 DNA sequence: TGTGCCAGCAGCTCACGGACTAGCGGCTCCAGAGGCGGTGAGCAGTACTTC.

This clone was seen once. The V gene is TRBV29-1, the J gene TRBJ2-7; D ambiguous. The CDR3 loop spans 11 amino acids. V shed 4 bases and J shed 3 bases, with 7 bases lying between them. Per germline, CDR1 SQVTM and CDR2 ANQGSEA. The CDR3 loop reads CSVGSHYEQYF. The CDR3 DNA is TGCAGCGTTGGCAGCCACTACGAGCAGTACTTC.

This chain uses TRBV5-6 with TRBJ1-1; 7 nucleotides match TRBD1. Per germline, CDR1 SGHDT and CDR2 YYEEEE. This CDR3 comprises 16 residues. With 0 bases clipped from V and 3 bases from J, the junction kept 8 bases outside the gene matches. This chain's CDR3 is CASSLEGAAWHTEAFF. In DNA form, the CDR3 reads TGTGCCAGCAGCTTGGAGGGGGCAGCCTGGCACACTGAAGCTTTCTTT.

V gene TRBV14 combines with J gene TRBJ1-5, with D perhaps TRBD1 (5 bases). Per the germline V gene, CDR1 is SGHDN and CDR2 is FVKESK. V shed 1 base and J shed 2 bases, with 6 bases lying between them. The CDR3 totals 14 residues. The CDR3: CASSQGGGNQPQHF. CDR3 bases: TGTGCCAGCAGCCAAGGGGGGGGCAATCAGCCCCAGCATTTT.

In regard to this clone: Other DNA variants within this sample encode the same CDR3. V and J are TRBV11-3 and TRBJ2-2; D remains ambiguous. Trimming took off 3 bases at V and 4 bases at J, with 3 bases between the two ends. This CDR3 comprises 12 residues. Germline V gene data show CDR1 as SGHNT and CDR2 as YENEEA. The CDR3 reads CASSFSTGELFF. The CDR3, as DNA: TGTGCCAGCAGCTTTTCCACCGGGGAGCTGTTTTTT.

V gene TRBV7-3 combines with J gene TRBJ2-1, with D maybe TRBD1 (5 bases). V lost 2 bases and J 8 bases, leaving 13 bases between the germline ends. There are 14 residues in the CDR3. Germline V lookup: CDR1 SGHTA, CDR2 FQGTGA. The CDR3 coding sequence is TGTGCCAGCAGCTTAGGTGTAGGGGTACATGAGCAGTTCTTC. Residues: CASSLGVGVHEQFF.

The chain recombines TRBV12-3 or TRBV12-4 with TRBJ2-5; D remains ambiguous. V gave up 3 bases and J gave up 3 bases, with 2 bases separating them. The CDR3 totals 11 residues. CDR3 sequence: CASSFKETQYF. The CDR3 nucleotides read TGTGCCAGCAGTTTTAAAGAGACCCAGTACTTC.

This chain links TRBV6-1 with TRBJ2-1, with D hard to call. V lost 3 bases to trimming and J lost 4 bases, with 16 bases between them. In germline, CDR1 is MNHNS, CDR2 SASEGT. The CDR3 totals 16 residues. This chain's CDR3 is CASSDANPSAYNEQFF. CDR3 nucleotides: TGTGCCAGCAGTGACGCCAACCCTTCAGCGTACAATGAGCAGTTCTTC.

This clone was seen at least ten times. This rearrangement joins TRBV19 to TRBJ1-1; 12 nucleotides line up with TRBD1. The germline V gene encodes CDR1 LNHDA and CDR2 SQIVND (reference sequence). Trimming removed 7 bases from V and 5 bases from J; junction bases left unmatched: 5. The CDR3 consists of 14 residues. CDR3 sequence: CASTGTGGRTEAFF. The CDR3 DNA sequence: TGTGCCAGTACCGGGACAGGGGGCCGGACTGAAGCTTTCTTT.

The chain couples TRBV6-6 to TRBJ1-2; a possible D gene is TRBD1 (6 bases). Germline assignment: CDR1 MNHNY and CDR2 SVGAGI (reference sequence). The length of the CDR3 is 14 residues. Between the trimmed V and J ends, which lost 6 bases and 8 bases, there was a span of 19 bases. CDR3 residues: CASSADTQGIGYTF. CDR3 sequence (DNA): TGTGCCAGCAGCGCGGACACTCAGGGGATCGGCTACACCTTC.

The DNA of the CDR3 is TGTGCCAGCAGCTTATACGAGGGCGCGGAGACCCAGTACTTC. It specifies CASSLYEGAETQYF. The chain recombines TRBV7-3 with TRBJ2-5; possible D gene TRBD2, 5 bases. CDR1 and CDR2 from the germline V gene are SGHTA and FQGTGA. This CDR3 has 14 amino acids. V shed 2 bases and J shed 5 bases, with 12 bases lying between them.

The genes are TRBV25-1 and TRBJ1-5; a weak D match, TRBD1 (5 bases). The germline V gene encodes CDR1 MGHDK and CDR2 SYGVNS. This CDR3 is 14 amino acids long. Trimming pared 4 bases from V and 6 bases from J, leaving 13 bases between. CDR3 residues: CASSGGAWSQPQHF. The CDR3 nucleotides are TGTGCCAGCAGTGGGGGCGCTTGGAGTCAGCCCCAGCATTTT.

The V and J genes are TRBV2 and TRBJ2-7; 7 bases agree with TRBD2. CDR3 length: 14 amino acids. Germline CDR1 and CDR2: SNHLY and FYNNEI. The ends lost 7 bases at V and 0 bases at J; junction bases unmatched: 6. The CDR3 DNA sequence: TGTGCCAGCACAAGCGGGGCTTACTCCTACGAGCAGTACTTC. Amino acid sequence: CASTSGAYSYEQYF. Combining the CDR3 with reference TRBV2 and TRBJ2-7 gives the whole variable domain EPEVTQTPSHQVTQMGQEVILRCVPISNHLYFYWYRQILGQKVEFLVSFYNNEISEKSEIFDDQFSVERPDGSNFTLKIRSTKLEDSAMYFCASTSGAYSYEQYFGPGTRLTVT.